A single sample is the source of the 28 T cell receptor beta chains below, sequenced in a study of post-analysis software for immune sequencing data. Findings and limits, study-wide: About 5 TRBV segments were significantly more frequent in patients than in controls. TRBV5-6, TRBV5-1 and TRBV20-1 were among these segments.

Built from TCR beta cDNA, the libraries had unique molecular identifiers in them. One entry per CDR3 protein, called by TCRdb with MiXCR from the PCR reads. The repertoire has roughly 540,000 distinct CDR3 sequences, under 40% of them found once; the top ten carry 6%. Their antigens remain unidentified. Sequencing input: blood. These receptors were obtained from a girl under 18 with multiple sclerosis.

Turning to this clonotype: Sequence at one end of the junction differs from germline and may be a read error. The rearrangement joins TRBV29-1 to TRBJ1-5; D may be TRBD1 (5 bases). The CDR3 runs to 13 residues. In germline, CDR1 is SQVTM, CDR2 ANQGSEA. In DNA, the CDR3 is TGCAGCGTTGCCTGGGGGAGCAATCGGCCCCAGCATTTT. Its translation is CSVAWGSNRPQHF.

This clonotype was seen more than once but under ten times. The CDR3 DNA sequence: TGTGCCAGCACCCTGGGGGGGGCAGGAGATACGCAGTATTTT. It yields the protein CASTLGGAGDTQYF. The gene calls are TRBV7-3 and TRBJ2-3, with TRBD2 as a possible D gene (7 bases). The CDR3 totals 14 residues. In germline, CDR1 is SGHTA, CDR2 FQGTGA. Trimming cost V 7 bases and J 5 bases, with 16 bases left between them.

In this sample, this clonotype turned up once. A read error may account for a junction end that differs from germline. The J gene is TRBJ2-3, the V gene TRBV20-1; the D call may be TRBD1 or TRBD2 (5 bases each). This CDR3 comprises 15 residues. In germline, CDR1 is DFQATT, CDR2 SNEGSKA (reference sequence). CDR3 sequence: CSARDQGASTDTQYF. The CDR3 region has the DNA TGCAGTGCTAGAGATCAAGGGGCTAGCACGGATACGCAGTATTTT.

This clonotype occurred a few times. The chain employs TRBV11-2 and TRBJ2-3; the D call may be TRBD1 or TRBD2 (5 bases each). This CDR3 comprises 14 residues. Per the germline V gene, CDR1 is SGHAT and CDR2 is FQNNGV. The V end lost 5 bases, the J end lost 5 bases, and 14 bases lay between the germline ends. CDR3 nucleotides: TGTGCCAGCAGCCTACTTTTGAGGGGAGATACGCAGTATTTT. It yields the protein CASSLLLRGDTQYF.

The V call is TRBV18, the J call TRBJ2-5; D is ambiguous. The V and J ends lost 2 bases and 1 base respectively, with 5 bases between them. Germline V lookup: CDR1 KGHSH, CDR2 LQKENI. The CDR3 has 13 residues. The CDR3 bases are TGTGCCAGCTCACCAGCGACCCAAGAGACCCAGTACTTC. Translation gives CASSPATQETQYF.

The chain employs TRBV9 and TRBJ2-2; perhaps TRBD1 as D (6 bases). V gave up 3 bases and J gave up 1 base, with 16 bases separating them. Germline CDR1 reads SGDLS; CDR2 reads YYNGEE. This CDR3 spans 17 amino acids. The chain's CDR3 is CASSGRWDILNTGELFF. The CDR3 DNA follows: TGTGCCAGCAGCGGTCGATGGGACATCTTGAACACCGGGGAGCTGTTTTTT.

This clonotype was recorded many times. CDR3 residues: CASSRQGANYEQYF. The CDR3 coding sequence is TGCGCCAGCTCAAGACAGGGGGCCAACTACGAGCAGTACTTC. This sequence joins TRBV5-1 and TRBJ2-7; TRBD1 aligns across 10 bases. This CDR3 has 14 residues. Looked up from germline, CDR1 is SGHRS and CDR2 is YFSETQ. Germline trimming cut 7 bases from V and 3 bases from J; bases unmatched to any gene: 7.

CDR3 in amino acids: CSVEAGTGANYGYTF. The DNA of the CDR3 is TGCAGCGTTGAAGCCGGAACAGGGGCCAACTATGGCTACACCTTC. This sequence joins TRBV29-1 and TRBJ1-2, with 7 bases matching TRBD1. After removal of 1 base from V and 2 bases from J, the junction contained 7 bases not matched to a gene. The CDR3 is 15 residues long. From germline, CDR1 is SQVTM and CDR2 ANQGSEA. The entire variable domain, with the rest obtained from reference TRBV29-1 and TRBJ1-2, is as follows: SAVISQKPSRDICQRGTSLTIQCQVDSQVTMMFWYRQQPGQSLTLIATANQGSEATYESGFVIDKFPISRPNLTFSTLTVSNMSPEDSSIYLCSVEAGTGANYGYTFGSGTRLTVV.

The chain recombines TRBV5-5 with TRBJ2-1; TRBD1 matches 8 bases. This CDR3 comprises 17 residues. The germline V gene has CDR1 SGHKS and CDR2 YYEKEE (reference sequence). V was clipped by 2 bases and J by 10 bases; unmatched bases: 17. CDR3 sequence: CASSLRWSGQGSYEQFF. The CDR3 DNA reads as TGTGCCAGCAGCTTACGATGGAGTGGACAGGGTTCCTACGAGCAGTTCTTC.

This rearrangement joins TRBV3-1 to TRBJ2-5; D may be TRBD2 (6 bases). V was shortened by 0 bases and J by 5 bases, with 16 bases between the two germline ends. The CDR3 loop spans 16 amino acids. CDR1 is LGHDT and CDR2 is YNNKEL in the germline V gene (reference sequence). Here the CDR3 reads CASSQDSGLGLETQYF. The CDR3 region has the DNA TGTGCCAGCAGCCAAGATTCGGGACTCGGATTGGAGACCCAGTACTTC.

There are a few counts of this clonotype. The chain has TRBV20-1 and TRBJ2-7; perhaps TRBD1 as D (6 bases). The CDR3 totals 13 residues. The germline CDR1 and CDR2 sequences are DFQATT and SNEGSKA (reference sequence). Trimming removed 0 bases from V and 4 bases from J, with 10 bases in between. The chain's CDR3 is CSARDIQGYEQYF. CDR3 bases: TGCAGTGCTAGAGATATTCAGGGGTACGAGCAGTACTTC.

The chain combines TRBV27 with TRBJ2-5; the D gene is possibly TRBD1 (6 bases). This CDR3 has 14 residues. The ends were cut back, 5 bases at V and 3 bases at J, with 13 bases in the middle. CDR1 and CDR2 from the germline V gene are MNHEY and SMNVEV (reference sequence). The CDR3, as DNA: TGTGCCAGCAGTCGCTTAGGGGGAGAAGAGACCCAGTACTTC. Its translation is CASSRLGGEETQYF.

The J gene is TRBJ2-3, the V gene TRBV27, with no clear D. The CDR3 is 16 amino acids. V was pared by 0 bases and J by 6 bases, with 16 bases between. Germline CDR1 reads MNHEY; CDR2 reads SMNVEV (reference sequence). The CDR3 nucleotides read TGTGCCAGCAGTTTATCGTTTACCAGGTACACCGATACGCAGTATTTT. It specifies CASSLSFTRYTDTQYF.

This clonotype was counted only a few times. J is TRBJ1-2 and V is TRBV12-3 or TRBV12-4; D is ambiguous. Trimming pared 3 bases from V and 3 bases from J, leaving 14 bases between. This CDR3 is 15 amino acids long. The CDR3 loop is CASSLIGGTDYGYTF. DNA of the CDR3: TGTGCCAGCAGTTTGATCGGAGGTACAGACTATGGCTACACCTTC.

This clonotype has only a few counts. The CDR3 sequence: CASSFSTPGDEQFF. The CDR3 DNA sequence: TGTGCCAGCAGCTTCAGCACCCCGGGGGATGAGCAGTTCTTC. V and J are TRBV13 and TRBJ2-1; tentatively, D is TRBD2 (6 bases). The CDR3 loop spans 14 amino acids. V lost 3 bases and J 8 bases, leaving 14 bases between the germline ends. Germline V lookup: CDR1 PRHDT, CDR2 FYEKMQ (reference sequence).

V usage is TRBV20-1 and J usage is TRBJ2-4, with 10 bases matching TRBD2. With the DNA end fitting TRBJ2-7 better, the J assignment may be wrong. The CDR3 is made up of 15 amino acids. CDR1 and CDR2 (germline): DFQATT, SNEGSKA (reference sequence). CDR3 in DNA: TGCAGTGCTGATTCTACTAGCGGGGTTTTCCACGAGCAGTACTTC. Protein: CSADSTSGVFHEQYF.

This clonotype appeared a few times. V gene TRBV5-1 combines with J gene TRBJ2-1; perhaps TRBD2 as D (6 bases). CDR1 is SGHRS and CDR2 is YFSETQ in the germline V gene. Trimming pared 5 bases from V and 8 bases from J, leaving 23 bases between. This CDR3 is 16 amino acids long. CDR3 coding DNA: TGCGCCAGCAGACGTGAAGGAGGGTATATGTCTCATGAGCAGTTCTTC. Its protein is CASRREGGYMSHEQFF.

The CDR3 nucleotides are TGCAGTGCTCCCCTTGGGCGTGAGACCCAGTACTTC. It is translated as CSAPLGRETQYF. V is TRBV20-1 and J is TRBJ2-7; D unclear. The J call may be incorrect, as the DNA end agrees better with TRBJ2-5. This CDR3 is 12 amino acids long. Looked up from germline, CDR1 is DFQATT and CDR2 is SNEGSKA (reference sequence).

In its sample, this clonotype was seen a few times. This chain links TRBV5-4 with TRBJ2-7, with D perhaps TRBD1 or TRBD2 (6 bases each). Trimming removed 4 bases from V and 0 bases from J, with 17 bases in between. CDR1 is SGHNT and CDR2 is YYREEE in the germline V gene (reference sequence). The CDR3 runs 16 residues. CDR3 loop: CASSRTAGLSSYEQYF. CDR3 in DNA: TGTGCCAGCAGCCGGACAGCAGGACTAAGCTCCTACGAGCAGTACTTC.

V usage is TRBV9 and J usage is TRBJ1-1, with D possibly being TRBD1 (5 bases). The CDR3 runs to 14 residues. Trimming stripped 1 base from V and 3 bases from J, with 10 bases between. CDR1 SGDLS and CDR2 YYNGEE come from the germline V gene. CDR3 amino acids: CASSVLGVDTEAFF. The CDR3 region has the DNA TGTGCCAGCAGCGTATTGGGGGTTGACACTGAAGCTTTCTTT.

The CDR3 DNA reads TGTGCCAGCAGTGTTCAAGGAAGAGGAGTGATTCAGTACTTC. Translation: CASSVQGRGVIQYF. This chain joins TRBV25-1 and TRBJ2-4; D gene unclear. This CDR3 has 14 amino acids. Germline CDR1 is MGHDK and CDR2 is SYGVNS. Trimming removed 4 bases from V and 10 bases from J, with 17 bases in between.

The chain carries TRBV12-3 or TRBV12-4 and TRBJ2-1; TRBD2 matches 9 bases. The J call may be in error: the DNA end matches TRBJ2-7 better. The CDR3 has 14 amino acids. CDR3 nucleotides: TGTGCCAGTTCCGGACTAGCGATATCCAATGAGCAGTACTTC. The encoded protein is CASSGLAISNEQYF.

This clonotype was counted a few times. The rearrangement links TRBV5-1 to TRBJ1-1; 8 nucleotides agree with TRBD1. CDR1 and CDR2 from the germline V gene are SGHRS and YFSETQ. V lost 4 bases to trimming and J lost 0 bases; unmatched junction nucleotides: 11. CDR3 size: 17 residues. CDR3 region: CASSDRDRRGVNTEAFF. The CDR3 bases are TGCGCCAGCAGCGACCGGGACAGGAGAGGGGTGAACACTGAAGCTTTCTTT.

This clonotype has only a few counts. V is TRBV6-5 and J is TRBJ2-5; D may be TRBD1 or TRBD2 (6 bases each). The CDR3 contains 13 residues. The V gene's germline CDR1 is MNHEY and CDR2 SVGAGI. Deletions cut 5 bases from V and 5 bases from J, with 12 bases between. In DNA, the CDR3 is TGTGCCAGCAGTAGGGGGGTTAAGGAGACCCAGTACTTC. Protein: CASSRGVKETQYF.

This clonotype came up many times. One end of the junction is discordant with germline, which a read error may explain. The rearrangement links TRBV5-1 to TRBJ2-5, with TRBD2 identical over 8 bases. The CDR3 contains 13 residues. Looked up from germline, CDR1 is SGHRS and CDR2 is YFSETQ. This chain's CDR3 is CASSSGDQETQYF. DNA of the CDR3: TGTGCCAGCAGTAGCGGGGACCAAGAGACCCAGTACTTC.

This chain joins TRBV20-1 and TRBJ1-2; D may be TRBD1 (6 bases). V dropped 5 bases and J dropped 4 bases, with 14 bases sitting between them. The germline CDR1 and CDR2 sequences are DFQATT and SNEGSKA (reference sequence). The CDR3 extends over 13 amino acids. The CDR3 sequence: CSADEGVGYGYTF. The CDR3 nucleotides read TGCAGTGCTGATGAGGGGGTCGGCTATGGCTACACCTTC.

This clonotype has more than one count but fewer than ten. V and J are TRBV7-9 and TRBJ2-5; 8 nucleotides match TRBD2. CDR3 size: 17 residues. V lost 4 bases, J lost 2 bases, and 12 bases stayed unmatched. CDR1 and CDR2 from the germline V gene are SEHNR and FQNEAQ (reference sequence). CDR3 bases: TGTGCCAGCAGCTCCCCTCCCACTGGACTAGCTCAAGAGACCCAGTACTTC. Its protein is CASSSPPTGLAQETQYF.

This chain uses TRBV19 with TRBJ1-1, with TRBD1 matching 7 bases. V lost 10 bases and J lost 3; bases outside the gene matches: 11. Per germline, CDR1 LNHDA and CDR2 SQIVND (reference sequence). This CDR3 region has 14 residues. CDR3 sequence reads: CATRQGGWDTEAFF. The CDR3 DNA follows: TGTGCCACGAGGCAGGGGGGCTGGGACACTGAAGCTTTCTTT.